The 13 T cell receptor beta chains reported below all come from one sample, sequenced in a study of blood T cells in healthy people across ages. Using a J-beta primer mix together with a sample-barcoded 5' primer, a second PCR was run for about 6 to 12 cycles. TCRdb ran MiXCR on the 5' RACE reads and lists one entry per CDR3 protein. The sample records 790,000 or so distinct CDR3 sequences, around half being singletons. The source material was blood. Receptor source: a man at least 80 years old in good health.

The chain joins TRBV25-1 to TRBJ2-3; unclear D gene. Trimming stripped 8 bases from V and 2 bases from J, with 8 bases between. The CDR3 sequence is 12 residues long. CDR1 is MGHDK and CDR2 is SYGVNS in the germline V gene. CDR3 sequence (DNA): TGTGCCAGCCGATCTCTCACAGATACGCAGTATTTT. The encoded protein is CASRSLTDTQYF.

The J gene is TRBJ2-1, the V gene TRBV3-1; 10 bases fit TRBD2. Germline CDR1 and CDR2: LGHDT and YNNKEL (reference sequence). V trimming: 3 bases; J trimming: 6 bases; junction bases outside the gene matches: 11. CDR3 length equals 17 residues. Written as DNA, the CDR3 is TGTGCCAGCAGCCAGGCCCTTACTAGCGGGAATGGCAATGAGCAGTTCTTC. Translated, it gives CASSQALTSGNGNEQFF.

This chain connects TRBV28 to TRBJ1-2; D is unresolved. Germline V gene data show CDR1 as MDHEN and CDR2 as SYDVKM. Trimming shortened V by 5 bases and J by 7 bases, and 11 bases separated the two germline ends. The CDR3 has 12 residues. The CDR3 region has the DNA TGTGCCAGCAGTGTTGTTGACTTTGGCTACACCTTC. Translating gives CASSVVDFGYTF.

The chain links TRBV27 to TRBJ1-6; D not certain. Germline CDR1 is MNHEY and CDR2 is SMNVEV (reference sequence). V lost 4 bases, J lost 8 bases, and 12 bases lay in between. CDR3 length: 14 amino acids. The CDR3 spells CASSYGRQDSPLHF. CDR3 nucleotide sequence: TGTGCCAGCAGTTACGGCAGACAAGATTCACCCCTCCACTTT.

Concerning this clonotype itself: This may arise from a read error, as a much more abundant clone is one base away. The V gene is TRBV7-2, the J gene TRBJ2-7; the D is unclear. This CDR3 is built from 14 residues. Germline-derived CDR1 and CDR2 are SGHTA and FQGNSA. CDR3 DNA: TGTGCCAGCAGCTTAGCGGCCAGAGCCTACGAGCGGTACTTC. Its protein product is CASSLAARAYERYF.

This clonotype has more than one count but fewer than ten. The CDR3 loop reads CASSEQGITEKLFF. The CDR3 nucleotides read TGTGCCAGCTCAGAACAGGGGATTACGGAAAAACTGTTTTTT. The chain has TRBV18 and TRBJ1-4; TRBD1 agrees at 7 bases. With 5 bases clipped from V and 8 bases from J, the junction kept 8 bases outside the gene matches. The CDR3 is 14 residues long. CDR1 KGHSH and CDR2 LQKENI come from the germline V gene.

CDR3 sequence (DNA): TGTGCCAGCAGCTTACGAACTAACAATGAGCAGTTCTTC. Translation gives CASSLRTNNEQFF. This rearrangement joins TRBV7-6 to TRBJ2-1; D remains ambiguous. The V gene lost 2 bases and the J gene lost 5 bases, with 7 bases spanning the gap. Per the germline V gene, CDR1 is SGHVS and CDR2 is FNYEAQ. This CDR3 contains 13 residues. The entire variable domain, with the rest obtained from reference TRBV7-6 and TRBJ2-1, is as follows: GAGVSQSPRYKVTKRGQDVALRCDPISGHVSLYWYRQALGQGPEFLTYFNYEAQQDKSGLPNDRFSAERPEGSISTLTIQRTEQRDSAMYRCASSLRTNNEQFFGPGTRLTVL.

This clonotype has more than one count but fewer than ten. The rearrangement joins TRBV28 to TRBJ2-7; 7 nucleotides match TRBD2. After removal of 7 bases from V and 6 bases from J, the junction contained 15 bases not matched to a gene. In germline, CDR1 is MDHEN, CDR2 SYDVKM. The CDR3 runs 15 residues. The CDR3 sequence is CASNIGGTNFGEQYF. Written as DNA, the CDR3 is TGTGCCAGCAATATCGGGGGGACTAACTTCGGCGAGCAGTACTTC.

The chain recombines TRBV20-1 with TRBJ1-1; tentatively, D is TRBD1 (6 bases). The CDR3 runs 15 residues. CDR1 is DFQATT and CDR2 is SNEGSKA in the germline V gene (reference sequence). V lost 2 bases to trimming and J lost 1 base, with 14 bases between them. This chain's CDR3 is CSARSTGLANTEAFF. The DNA for the CDR3 is TGCAGTGCTAGAAGTACAGGGCTAGCGAACACTGAAGCTTTCTTT.

This CDR3 is CAISPLINQPQHF. In nucleotides, the CDR3 is TGTGCCATCAGCCCTCTCATCAATCAGCCCCAGCATTTT. The chain combines TRBV10-3 with TRBJ1-5; no clear D gene. Germline V lookup: CDR1 ENHRY, CDR2 SYGVKD. This CDR3 region has 13 residues. V gave up 6 bases and J gave up 3 bases, with 9 bases separating them.

This chain connects TRBV30 to TRBJ2-1; D is ambiguous. There are 14 residues in the CDR3. V was shortened by 2 bases and J by 3 bases, with 11 bases between the two germline ends. Per the germline V gene, CDR1 is GTSNPN and CDR2 is SVGIG (reference sequence). CDR3 residues: CAWSPSVRYNEQFF. As DNA, the CDR3 is TGTGCCTGGAGTCCCAGCGTCCGCTACAATGAGCAGTTCTTC.

This clonotype was detected ten times or more. The J gene is TRBJ2-7, the V gene TRBV18, with TRBD2 identical over 10 bases. Germline CDR1 and CDR2: KGHSH and LQKENI. Trimming at V came to 0 bases and at J to 3 bases, leaving 5 bases not matched to a gene. The CDR3 sequence is 16 residues long. CDR3 amino acids: CASSPPSGLAIYEQYF. The DNA of the CDR3 is TGTGCCAGCTCACCACCTTCGGGACTAGCGATCTACGAGCAGTACTTC.

The rearrangement uses TRBV20-1 and TRBJ1-5, with 8 nucleotides matching TRBD1. Germline V gene data show CDR1 as DFQATT and CDR2 as SNEGSKA (reference sequence). This CDR3 is built from 15 residues. The J segment lost 4 bases and the V segment lost 2 bases, leaving 7 bases of the junction unmatched. The CDR3 loop is CSARIRDRPNQPQHF. In DNA, the CDR3 is TGCAGTGCTAGAATCCGGGACAGGCCTAATCAGCCCCAGCATTTT.